The 13 T cell receptor beta chains below all came from one sample that was sequenced in a study of CD8 T cells in ankylosing spondylitis. In TCRdb, the 5' RACE reads were re-called with MiXCR into one record per CDR3 protein. The sample contains a few hundred thousand distinct CDR3 sequences, 9.5% to 12% of which appear only once. Sequencing was carried out using blood, either unsorted or a sorted T cell fraction (not recorded which). These receptors originate from a male donor with ankylosing spondylitis or in good health (not recorded which).

This clonotype was observed a handful of times. The chain is built from TRBV2 and TRBJ2-3; 10 positions agree with TRBD2. The trim removed 4 bases at V and 1 base at J, leaving 5 bases unmatched. CDR3 length: 16 amino acids. Per the germline V gene, CDR1 is SNHLY and CDR2 is FYNNEI. Here the CDR3 DNA reads TGTGCCAGCAGTGTCGGGCTAGCGGGAGGCACAGATACGCAGTATTTT. This encodes CASSVGLAGGTDTQYF. Full variable domain (outside the CDR3, taken from reference TRBV2 and TRBJ2-3): EPEVTQTPSHQVTQMGQEVILRCVPISNHLYFYWYRQILGQKVEFLVSFYNNEISEKSEIFDDQFSVERPDGSNFTLKIRSTKLEDSAMYFCASSVGLAGGTDTQYFGPGTRLTVL.

This clonotype was counted once. V gene TRBV30 combines with J gene TRBJ1-2, with D perhaps matching TRBD1 (6 bases). This CDR3 has 13 amino acids. Germline-derived CDR1 and CDR2 are GTSNPN and SVGIG (reference sequence). Trimming pared 3 bases from V and 5 bases from J, leaving 13 bases between. In DNA form, the CDR3 reads TGTGCCTGGAGGCGGGACACCAAGTATGGCTACACCTTC. It translates to CAWRRDTKYGYTF. The full variable domain, in which reference TRBV30 and TRBJ1-2 provide the parts outside the CDR3, is SQTIHQWPATLVQPVGSPLSLECTVEGTSNPNLYWYRQAAGRGLQLLFYSVGIGQISSEVPQNLSASRPQDRQFILSSKKLLLSDSGFYLCAWRRDTKYGYTFGSGTRLTVV.

This clonotype was counted only a few times. V usage is TRBV28 and J usage is TRBJ2-7, with TRBD2 matching over 8 bases. The CDR3 contains 15 residues. Trimming at V came to 8 bases and at J to 1 base, leaving 10 bases not matched to a gene. The germline CDR1 and CDR2 sequences are MDHEN and SYDVKM. The CDR3 DNA reads TGTGCCAGCGCCAAAATCCGGGGGGGGTCCTACGAGCAGTACTTC. Protein: CASAKIRGGSYEQYF.

The table lists this clonotype with many counts. J is TRBJ2-7 and V is TRBV7-8; tentatively, D is TRBD1 (6 bases). Germline CDR1 is SGHVS and CDR2 is FQNEAQ. The CDR3 has 13 amino acids. The V gene lost 5 bases and the J gene lost 4 bases, with 12 bases spanning the gap. The CDR3: CASSRRGKYEQYF. The CDR3 region has the DNA TGTGCCAGCAGCCGAAGGGGGAAGTACGAGCAGTACTTC.

This clonotype was detected a few times. The chain employs TRBV28 and TRBJ2-1; maybe TRBD2 (6 bases). Per germline, CDR1 MDHEN and CDR2 SYDVKM. V was pared by 2 bases and J by 0 bases, with 8 bases between. This CDR3 comprises 15 residues. The CDR3 here is CASSLLAPSYNEQFF. In DNA, the CDR3 is TGTGCCAGCAGTTTACTAGCGCCCTCCTACAATGAGCAGTTCTTC.

The chain has TRBV7-9 and TRBJ1-4; no clear D. The germline V gene has CDR1 SEHNR and CDR2 FQNEAQ (reference sequence). This CDR3 spans 14 amino acids. With 3 bases removed from V and 5 bases from J, the gap between germline ends came to 10 bases. CDR3 sequence (DNA): TGTGCCAGCAGCTTCCGGACGGGAAATGAAAAACTGTTTTTT. This sequence encodes CASSFRTGNEKLFF. Using reference TRBV7-9 and TRBJ1-4 for the parts outside the CDR3, the full variable domain is DTGVSQNPRHKITKRGQNVTFRCDPISEHNRLYWYRQTLGQGPEFLTYFQNEAQLEKSRLLSDRFSAERPKGSFSTLEIQRTEQGDSAMYLCASSFRTGNEKLFFGSGTQLSVL.

The chain uses TRBV5-1 and TRBJ2-3, with unresolved D. This CDR3 contains 15 residues. Trimming pared 6 bases from V and 2 bases from J, leaving 16 bases between. The germline V gene encodes CDR1 SGHRS and CDR2 YFSETQ. DNA for the CDR3: TGCGCCAGCACCCCCCAGGTGGCAGACACAGATACGCAGTATTTT. Residues: CASTPQVADTDTQYF. Combining the CDR3 with reference TRBV5-1 and TRBJ2-3 gives the whole variable domain KAGVTQTPRYLIKTRGQQVTLSCSPISGHRSVSWYQQTPGQGLQFLFEYFSETQRNKGNFPGRFSGRQFSNSRSEMNVSTLELGDSALYLCASTPQVADTDTQYFGPGTRLTVL.

This clonotype has a count of ten or more. The genes are TRBV11-2 and TRBJ2-7; 8 nucleotides line up with TRBD1. CDR3 size: 15 residues. The trim removed 3 bases at V and 0 bases at J, leaving 4 bases unmatched. Germline-derived CDR1 and CDR2 are SGHAT and FQNNGV. DNA of the CDR3: TGTGCCAGCAGCTTGGGGACAGGTCCCTCCTACGAGCAGTACTTC. Its protein is CASSLGTGPSYEQYF.

This clonotype was detected only a few times. This chain links TRBV6-5 with TRBJ2-5; 10 nucleotides match TRBD2. The CDR3 runs 17 residues. Germline V gives CDR1 MNHEY, CDR2 SVGAGI. The V and J ends lost 0 bases and 1 base, in that order; junction bases with no gene match: 5. The CDR3 region is CASSYSTPSGGQETQYF. CDR3 bases: TGTGCCAGCAGTTACTCGACTCCTAGCGGGGGCCAAGAGACCCAGTACTTC.

This clonotype has only a few counts. V usage is TRBV2 and J usage is TRBJ1-2; 7 bases align to TRBD1. CDR3 length: 15 residues. Per the germline V gene, CDR1 is SNHLY and CDR2 is FYNNEI. Unmatched junction bases numbered 9, after V lost 4 bases and J lost 4 bases. CDR3 DNA: TGTGCCAGCAGTGCCCAGGGGGGGGGAATCTATGGCTACACCTTC. Its protein is CASSAQGGGIYGYTF.

This clonotype has at least ten counts. The gene calls are TRBV29-1 and TRBJ2-4, with D hard to call. V lost 4 bases and J 4 bases, leaving 11 bases between the germline ends. The germline CDR1 and CDR2 sequences are SQVTM and ANQGSEA. This CDR3 contains 13 residues. This chain's CDR3 is CSVAWTEKNIQYF. In DNA form, the CDR3 reads TGCAGCGTTGCCTGGACGGAAAAAAACATTCAGTACTTC.

This clonotype was found many times. The V call is TRBV11-2, the J call TRBJ2-3; TRBD1 matches 7 bases. V was pared by 0 bases and J by 9 bases, with 6 bases of the junction left unmatched. CDR3 size: 14 residues. Germline V gives CDR1 SGHAT, CDR2 FQNNGV. The CDR3 sequence is CASSLEWGQKTQYF. The CDR3 DNA sequence: TGTGCCAGCAGCTTAGAATGGGGACAGAAAACGCAGTATTTT.

In this sample, this clonotype turned up many times. The genes are TRBV6-5 and TRBJ1-2; D might be TRBD1 (6 bases). The CDR3 loop spans 14 amino acids. Trimming shortened V by 1 base and J by 5 bases, and 11 bases separated the two germline ends. Germline V gives CDR1 MNHEY, CDR2 SVGAGI. The CDR3 protein is CASSYLGAGYGYTF. The DNA of the CDR3 is TGTGCCAGCAGTTACTTGGGGGCTGGGTATGGCTACACCTTC.